A selection of T cell receptor beta chains follows, all from one sample in a study of technical replicates of blood from a handful of donors. The assay was immunoSEQ multiplex PCR, and TCRdb's table has in-frame clones only and misses some. The sample gives some 60,000 clones, about 90% of which show up once; around 5.3% is in the top ten. The specimen sequenced was PBMCs. Receptor source: a human donor in good health. Some clones in this sample may be carry-over from other donors' samples. The CDR3 runs from the conserved cysteine through the conserved F or W. D genes are given only for firm matches. Clone size is given for some rows only: seen once, a few or many times, or a class if the clone is expanded.

J gene: TRBJ2-1; V gene: TRBV29-1; D gene: TRBD1; clone size: NA; CDR3 protein: CSVVTGGYNEQFF; CDR3 DNA: TGCAGCGTTGTTACAGGGGGCTACAATGAGCAGTTCTTC
J gene: TRBJ2-2; V gene: TRBV19; D gene: TRBD1; clone size: NA; CDR3 protein: CASSIDRAGGSGELFF; CDR3 DNA: TGTGCCAGTAGTATAGATCGGGCAGGGGGATCCGGGGAGCTGTTTTTT
J gene: TRBJ2-5; V gene: TRBV4-1; D gene: NA; clone size: NA; CDR3 protein: CASSLSGTQETQYF; CDR3 DNA: TGCGCCAGCAGCCTTTCGGGAACCCAAGAGACCCAGTACTTC
J gene: TRBJ2-7; V gene: TRBV2; D gene: TRBD2; clone size: NA; CDR3 protein: CASSESGGRGLGWYF; CDR3 DNA: TGTGCCAGCAGTGAAAGTGGCGGGAGGGGGCTGGGTTGGTACTTC
J gene: TRBJ2-7; V gene: TRBV2; D gene: NA; clone size: NA; CDR3 protein: CASSPTYSEQYF; CDR3 DNA: TGTGCCAGCAGCCCGACTTATAGCGAGCAGTACTTC
J gene: TRBJ1-1; V gene: TRBV7-6; D gene: NA; clone size: NA; CDR3 protein: CASSSNRVSEAFF; CDR3 DNA: TGTGCCAGCAGCTCGAACAGGGTATCGGAAGCTTTCTTT
J gene: TRBJ1-2; V gene: TRBV19; D gene: NA; clone size: NA; CDR3 protein: CASKDSGAGVYGYTF; CDR3 DNA: TGTGCCAGTAAGGACTCCGGAGCCGGGGTCTATGGCTACACCTTC
J gene: TRBJ2-7; V gene: TRBV7-6; D gene: NA; clone size: NA; CDR3 protein: CASSLELSSYEQYF; CDR3 DNA: TGTGCCAGCAGCTTAGAGCTAAGCTCCTACGAGCAGTACTTC
J gene: TRBJ1-2; V gene: TRBV9; D gene: NA; clone size: NA; CDR3 protein: CASSVATRQDYGYTF; CDR3 DNA: TGTGCCAGCAGCGTAGCTACGAGACAGGACTATGGCTACACCTTC
J gene: TRBJ1-2; V gene: TRBV30; D gene: NA; clone size: once; CDR3 protein: CAWSRADGYTF; CDR3 DNA: TGTGCCTGGAGTCGTGCGGATGGCTACACCTTC
J gene: TRBJ2-7; V gene: TRBV7-6; D gene: TRBD1; clone size: NA; CDR3 protein: CASSGLGTGWNEQYF; CDR3 DNA: TGTGCCAGCAGCGGCTTGGGGACAGGGTGGAATGAGCAGTACTTC
J gene: TRBJ2-1; V gene: TRBV4-2; D gene: TRBD1; clone size: NA; CDR3 protein: CASSQSPGQGSNEQFF; CDR3 DNA: TGTGCCAGCAGCCAATCACCGGGACAGGGGTCCAATGAGCAGTTCTTC
J gene: TRBJ1-1; V gene: TRBV6-4; D gene: NA; clone size: NA; CDR3 protein: CASRKSGWNTEAFF; CDR3 DNA: TGTGCCAGCAGGAAGAGTGGTTGGAACACTGAAGCTTTCTTT
J gene: TRBJ2-7; V gene: TRBV4-3; D gene: NA; clone size: NA; CDR3 protein: CASSQDKDISYEQYF; CDR3 DNA: TGCGCCAGCAGCCAAGATAAGGACATCTCCTACGAGCAGTACTTC
J gene: TRBJ1-4; V gene: TRBV7-2; D gene: NA; clone size: NA; CDR3 protein: CASSLALNEKLFF; CDR3 DNA: TGTGCCAGCAGCTTAGCCCTTAATGAAAAACTGTTTTTT
J gene: TRBJ2-3; V gene: TRBV9; D gene: TRBD2; clone size: NA; CDR3 protein: CASSVASGITDTQYF; CDR3 DNA: TGTGCCAGCAGCGTAGCTAGCGGGATCACAGATACGCAGTATTTT
J gene: TRBJ2-2; V gene: TRBV5-1; D gene: TRBD1; clone size: NA; CDR3 protein: CASSRGQVGGELFF; CDR3 DNA: TGCGCCAGCAGTAGGGGACAGGTTGGCGGGGAGCTGTTTTTT
J gene: TRBJ1-2; V gene: TRBV6-1; D gene: NA; clone size: NA; CDR3 protein: CASSEGPTINYGYTF; CDR3 DNA: TGTGCCAGCAGTGAAGGCCCTACGATAAACTATGGCTACACCTTC
J gene: TRBJ2-1; V gene: TRBV19; D gene: TRBD2; clone size: NA; CDR3 protein: CASNSGRSYNEQFF; CDR3 DNA: TGTGCCAGCAACTCCGGGAGGAGCTACAATGAGCAGTTCTTC
J gene: TRBJ2-7; V gene: TRBV6-6; D gene: TRBD1; clone size: NA; CDR3 protein: CASRREPGQGTYEQYF; CDR3 DNA: TGTGCCAGCAGGCGAGAACCGGGACAGGGGACCTACGAGCAGTACTTC
J gene: TRBJ1-5; V gene: TRBV5-4; D gene: NA; clone size: once; CDR3 protein: CASSLYPGEPQHF; CDR3 DNA: TGTGCCAGCAGCTTATACCCGGGTGAGCCCCAGCATTTT
J gene: TRBJ2-5; V gene: TRBV19; D gene: NA; clone size: NA; CDR3 protein: CASRNRGSETQYF; CDR3 DNA: TGTGCCAGTAGAAACCGGGGTAGTGAGACCCAGTACTTC
J gene: TRBJ1-1; V gene: TRBV5-6; D gene: NA; clone size: NA; CDR3 protein: CASSLGSGVMNTEAFF; CDR3 DNA: TGTGCCAGCAGCTTAGGATCAGGGGTTATGAACACTGAAGCTTTCTTT
J gene: TRBJ1-1; V gene: TRBV18; D gene: NA; clone size: NA; CDR3 protein: CASSVVSGQNTEAFF; CDR3 DNA: TGTGCCAGCTCGGTGGTGAGTGGGCAGAACACTGAAGCTTTCTTT
J gene: TRBJ1-2; V gene: TRBV30; D gene: TRBD1; clone size: NA; CDR3 protein: CAWSLQGAVGYTF; CDR3 DNA: TGTGCCTGGAGTCTCCAGGGGGCAGTTGGCTACACCTTC
J gene: TRBJ2-7; V gene: TRBV7-2; D gene: TRBD2; clone size: NA; CDR3 protein: CASSPSGAYEQYF; CDR3 DNA: TGTGCCAGCAGCCCTAGCGGGGCCTACGAGCAGTACTTC
J gene: TRBJ2-5; V gene: TRBV7-2; D gene: NA; clone size: NA; CDR3 protein: CASSLDGGQQETQYF; CDR3 DNA: TGTGCCAGCAGCTTAGACGGGGGACAGCAAGAGACCCAGTACTTC
J gene: TRBJ2-5; V gene: TRBV5-4; D gene: TRBD2; clone size: once; CDR3 protein: CASSLRTSGSGGTQYF; CDR3 DNA: TGTGCCAGCAGCTTGCGGACTAGCGGGAGTGGTGGGACCCAGTACTTC
J gene: TRBJ2-2; V gene: TRBV4-1; D gene: NA; clone size: NA; CDR3 protein: CASSQAPGLTGELFF; CDR3 DNA: TGCGCCAGCAGCCAAGCTCCAGGGTTAACCGGGGAGCTGTTTTTT
J gene: TRBJ2-1; V gene: TRBV5-4; D gene: TRBD2; clone size: few; CDR3 protein: CASSLVASGGLTQYNEQFF; CDR3 DNA: TGTGCCAGCAGCTTGGTGGCTAGCGGGGGGCTAACCCAATACAATGAGCAGTTCTTC
J gene: TRBJ2-4; V gene: TRBV9; D gene: NA; clone size: NA; CDR3 protein: CASSPPSSGGAKNIQYF; CDR3 DNA: TGTGCCAGCAGCCCCCCATCATCGGGCGGGGCCAAAAACATTCAGTACTTC
J gene: TRBJ2-4; V gene: TRBV1; D gene: NA; clone size: NA; CDR3 protein: CTSSRARYF; CDR3 DNA: TGCACCAGCAGCCGGGCCAGGTACTTC
J gene: TRBJ1-1; V gene: TRBV19; D gene: TRBD1; clone size: NA; CDR3 protein: CASREHQTGIPEAFF; CDR3 DNA: TGTGCCAGTAGAGAGCACCAGACAGGGATCCCTGAAGCTTTCTTT
J gene: TRBJ1-6; V gene: TRBV5-6; D gene: TRBD1; clone size: NA; CDR3 protein: CASSGGTGRNSPLHF; CDR3 DNA: TGTGCCAGCAGCGGGGGGACAGGGCGCAATTCACCCCTCCACTTT
J gene: TRBJ2-3; V gene: TRBV11-1; D gene: NA; clone size: NA; CDR3 protein: CASSPYTDTQYF; CDR3 DNA: TGTGCCAGCAGCCCCTACACAGATACGCAGTATTTT
J gene: TRBJ2-3; V gene: TRBV4-3; D gene: TRBD1; clone size: NA; CDR3 protein: CASSQERQGPSTDTQYF; CDR3 DNA: TGCGCCAGCAGCCAAGAGAGACAGGGCCCTAGCACAGATACGCAGTATTTT
J gene: TRBJ1-2; V gene: TRBV11-1; D gene: TRBD1; clone size: NA; CDR3 protein: CASSFSGQSNYGYTF; CDR3 DNA: TGTGCCAGCAGCTTTTCGGGACAGTCTAACTATGGCTACACCTTC
J gene: TRBJ2-1; V gene: TRBV7-9; D gene: TRBD1; clone size: NA; CDR3 protein: CASSPSRDRAFNEQFF; CDR3 DNA: TGTGCCAGCAGCCCCAGTCGGGACAGGGCTTTCAATGAGCAGTTCTTC
J gene: TRBJ2-7; V gene: TRBV4-2; D gene: TRBD2; clone size: NA; CDR3 protein: CASSQGLAGVNYEQYF; CDR3 DNA: TGTGCCAGCAGCCAAGGACTAGCGGGAGTGAACTACGAGCAGTACTTC
J gene: TRBJ1-1; V gene: TRBV10-3; D gene: TRBD1; clone size: few; CDR3 protein: CACKGQGATEAFF; CDR3 DNA: TGTGCCTGTAAAGGGCAGGGGGCCACTGAAGCTTTCTTT
J gene: TRBJ1-4; V gene: TRBV18; D gene: NA; clone size: NA; CDR3 protein: CASSPHRAEKLFF; CDR3 DNA: TGTGCCAGCTCACCACACAGGGCTGAAAAACTGTTTTTT
J gene: TRBJ1-2; V gene: TRBV4-1; D gene: NA; clone size: NA; CDR3 protein: CASSQVIEKGYGNYGYTF; CDR3 DNA: TGCGCCAGCAGCCAAGTAATAGAGAAAGGTTACGGGAACTATGGCTACACCTTC
J gene: TRBJ1-2; V gene: TRBV6-5; D gene: NA; clone size: NA; CDR3 protein: CASSLRSYYGYTF; CDR3 DNA: TGTGCCAGCAGTTTACGGAGTTACTATGGCTACACCTTC
J gene: TRBJ1-3; V gene: TRBV7-2; D gene: TRBD1; clone size: NA; CDR3 protein: CASSLAQGGSGNTIYF; CDR3 DNA: TGTGCCAGCAGCTTAGCACAGGGGGGCTCTGGAAACACCATATATTTT
J gene: TRBJ1-4; V gene: TRBV21-1; D gene: NA; clone size: NA; CDR3 protein: CASSKDTPFGEKLFF; CDR3 DNA: TGTGCCAGCAGCAAAGATACACCCTTCGGGGAAAAACTGTTTTTT